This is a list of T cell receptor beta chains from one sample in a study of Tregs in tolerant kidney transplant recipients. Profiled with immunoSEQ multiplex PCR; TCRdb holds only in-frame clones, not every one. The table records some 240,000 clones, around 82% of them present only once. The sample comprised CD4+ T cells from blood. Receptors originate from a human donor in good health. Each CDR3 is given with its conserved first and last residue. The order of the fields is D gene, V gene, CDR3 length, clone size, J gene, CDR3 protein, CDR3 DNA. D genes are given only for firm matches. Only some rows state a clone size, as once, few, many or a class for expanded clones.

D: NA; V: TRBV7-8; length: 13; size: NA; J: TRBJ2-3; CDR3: CASSLAPPDTQYF; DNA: TGTGCCAGCAGCTTAGCCCCACCGGATACGCAGTATTTT
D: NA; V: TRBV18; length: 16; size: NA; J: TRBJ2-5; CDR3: CASSPPGTSWGETQYF; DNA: TGTGCCAGCTCACCACCGGGTACTAGCTGGGGAGAGACCCAGTACTTC
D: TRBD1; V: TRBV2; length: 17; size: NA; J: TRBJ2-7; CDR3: CASRKGTAASFTYEQYF; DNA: TGTGCCAGCAGGAAGGGGACAGCCGCCAGTTTCACCTACGAGCAGTACTTC
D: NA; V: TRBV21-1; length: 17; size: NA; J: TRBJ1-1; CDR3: CASSKKRTPKRNTEAFF; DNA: TGTGCCAGCAGCAAAAAACGGACCCCAAAGCGGAACACTGAAGCTTTCTTT
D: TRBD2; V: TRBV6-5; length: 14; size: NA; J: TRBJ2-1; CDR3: CASRGSGRAGEQFF; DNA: TGTGCCAGCAGGGGGAGCGGGAGGGCGGGGGAGCAGTTCTTC
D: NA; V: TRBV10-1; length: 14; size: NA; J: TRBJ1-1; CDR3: CASSYDTVNTEAFF; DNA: TGCGCCAGCAGTTACGACACGGTGAACACTGAAGCTTTCTTT
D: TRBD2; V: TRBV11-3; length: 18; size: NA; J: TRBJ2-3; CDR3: CASSLRTSGGVGTDTQYF; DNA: TGTGCCAGCAGCCTAAGGACTAGCGGGGGGGTAGGCACAGATACGCAGTATTTT
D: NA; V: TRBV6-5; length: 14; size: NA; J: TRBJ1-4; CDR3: CASRSTGRNEKLFF; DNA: TGTGCCAGCAGATCCACAGGGCGAAATGAAAAACTGTTTTTT
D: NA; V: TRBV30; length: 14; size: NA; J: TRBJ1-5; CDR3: CAWSVQQGNQPQHF; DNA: TGTGCCTGGAGTGTACAACAGGGCAATCAGCCCCAGCATTTT
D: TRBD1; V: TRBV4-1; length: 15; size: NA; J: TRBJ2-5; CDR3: CASSPPPGQGGTQYF; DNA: TGCGCCAGCAGCCCCCCGCCGGGACAGGGTGGGACCCAGTACTTC
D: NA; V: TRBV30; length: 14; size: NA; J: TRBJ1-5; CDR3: CAWSERGGNQPQHF; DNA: TGTGCCTGGAGTGAACGAGGGGGCAATCAGCCCCAGCATTTT
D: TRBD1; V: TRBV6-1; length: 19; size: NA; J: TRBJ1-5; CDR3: CASSEMGTGKAWVNQPQHF; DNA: TGTGCCAGCAGTGAAATGGGGACAGGGAAGGCGTGGGTCAATCAGCCCCAGCATTTT
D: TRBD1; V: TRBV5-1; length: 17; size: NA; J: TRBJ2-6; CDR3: CASSWTGDSSGANVLTF; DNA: TGCGCCAGCAGCTGGACAGGGGACAGCTCTGGGGCCAACGTCCTGACTTTC
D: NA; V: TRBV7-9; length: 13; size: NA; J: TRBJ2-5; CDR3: CASTDGIQETQYF; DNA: TGTGCCAGCACTGACGGGATCCAAGAGACCCAGTACTTC
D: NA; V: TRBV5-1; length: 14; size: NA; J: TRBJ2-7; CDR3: CASSLAGGASEQYF; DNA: TGCGCCAGCAGCTTGGCCGGTGGGGCTTCCGAGCAGTACTTC
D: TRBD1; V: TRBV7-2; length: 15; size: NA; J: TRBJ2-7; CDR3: CASSLDRDRLHEQYF; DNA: TGTGCCAGCAGCTTAGACCGGGACAGGCTCCACGAGCAGTACTTC
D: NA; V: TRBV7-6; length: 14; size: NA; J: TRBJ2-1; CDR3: CASSFNPLYNEQFF; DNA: TGTGCCAGCAGCTTTAACCCGCTCTACAATGAGCAGTTCTTC
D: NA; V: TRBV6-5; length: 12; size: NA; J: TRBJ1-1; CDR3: CASSPRTAEAFF; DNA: TGTGCCAGCAGCCCTAGGACGGCTGAAGCTTTCTTT
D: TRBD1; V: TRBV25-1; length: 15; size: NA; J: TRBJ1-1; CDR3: CASSDLRQGSTEAFF; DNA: TGTGCCAGCAGTGACCTTCGACAGGGGAGCACTGAAGCTTTCTTT
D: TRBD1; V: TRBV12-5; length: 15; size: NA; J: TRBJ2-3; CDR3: CASGQGGTSTDTQYF; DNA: TGTGCTAGTGGGCAAGGGGGCACTAGCACAGATACGCAGTATTTT
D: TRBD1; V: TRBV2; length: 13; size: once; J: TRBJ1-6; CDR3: CAGTGSSNSPLHF; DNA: TGTGCCGGGACAGGGAGTTCTAATTCACCCCTCCACTTT
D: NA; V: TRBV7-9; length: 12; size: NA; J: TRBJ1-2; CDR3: CASSLAVGGYTF; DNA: TGTGCCAGCAGCTTAGCTGTCGGTGGCTACACCTTC
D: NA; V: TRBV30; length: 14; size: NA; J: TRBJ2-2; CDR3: CACAGQPNTGELFF; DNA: TGTGCCTGTGCGGGACAGCCGAACACCGGGGAGCTGTTTTTT
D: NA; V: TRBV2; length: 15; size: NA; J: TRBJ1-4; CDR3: CASNSFWGTNEKLFF; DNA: TGTGCCAGCAATTCATTTTGGGGTACTAATGAAAAACTGTTTTTT
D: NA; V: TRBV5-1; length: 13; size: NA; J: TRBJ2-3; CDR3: CASSSIRLDTQYF; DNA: TGCGCCAGCAGCTCAATTAGGCTTGATACGCAGTATTTT
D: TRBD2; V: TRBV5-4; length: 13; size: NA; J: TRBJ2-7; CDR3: CASSTGLAGEQYF; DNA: TGTGCCAGCAGCACTGGACTAGCGGGAGAGCAGTACTTC
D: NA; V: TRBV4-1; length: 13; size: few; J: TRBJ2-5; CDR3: CASSPMYQETQYF; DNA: TGCGCCAGCAGCCCCATGTACCAAGAGACCCAGTACTTC
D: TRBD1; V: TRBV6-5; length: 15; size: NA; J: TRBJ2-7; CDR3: CASSYGTGGSYEQYF; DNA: TGTGCCAGCAGTTATGGGACAGGAGGATCCTACGAGCAGTACTTC
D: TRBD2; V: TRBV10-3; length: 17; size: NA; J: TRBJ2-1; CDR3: CAISEGTSGSSYNEQFF; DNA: TGTGCCATCAGTGAGGGGACTAGCGGGTCTAGCTACAATGAGCAGTTCTTC
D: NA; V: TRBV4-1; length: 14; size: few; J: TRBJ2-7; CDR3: CASSQDRGNGEQYF; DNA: TGCGCCAGCAGCCAAGACCGGGGCAATGGGGAGCAGTACTTC
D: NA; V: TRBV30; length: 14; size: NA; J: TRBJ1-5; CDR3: CAWKTGNSNQPQHF; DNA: TGTGCCTGGAAAACGGGAAATAGCAATCAGCCCCAGCATTTT
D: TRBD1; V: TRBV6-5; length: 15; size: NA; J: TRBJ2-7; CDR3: CASRDGTGDSYEQYF; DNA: TGTGCCAGCAGGGACGGGACAGGGGACTCCTACGAGCAGTACTTC
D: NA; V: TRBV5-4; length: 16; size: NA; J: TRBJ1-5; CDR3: CASSLAEQDSNQPQHF; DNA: TGTGCCAGCAGCTTGGCCGAGCAGGATAGCAATCAGCCCCAGCATTTT
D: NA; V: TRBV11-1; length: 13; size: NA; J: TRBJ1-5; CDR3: CASSSYSNQPQHF; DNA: TGTGCCAGTTCCAGTTATAGCAATCAGCCCCAGCATTTT
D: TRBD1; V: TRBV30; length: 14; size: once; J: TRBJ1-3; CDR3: CAWRMTGGGNTIYF; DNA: TGTGCCTGGAGAATGACAGGGGGTGGAAACACCATATATTTT
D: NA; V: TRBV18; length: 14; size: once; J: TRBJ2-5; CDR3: CASSPAGVRETQYF; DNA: TGTGCCAGCTCACCAGCAGGGGTTCGAGAGACCCAGTACTTC
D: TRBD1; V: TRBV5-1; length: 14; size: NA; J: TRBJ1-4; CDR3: CASSWTGQNEKLFF; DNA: TGCGCCAGCAGCTGGACAGGACAGAATGAAAAACTGTTTTTT
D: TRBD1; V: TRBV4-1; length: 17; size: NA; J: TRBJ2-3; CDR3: CASSPVGFDRGRDTQYF; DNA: TGCGCCAGCAGCCCGGTCGGATTCGACAGGGGGAGAGATACGCAGTATTTT
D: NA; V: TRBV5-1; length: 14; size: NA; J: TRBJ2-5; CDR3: CASSLGLRQETQYF; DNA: TGCGCCAGCAGCTTGGGACTACGCCAAGAGACCCAGTACTTC
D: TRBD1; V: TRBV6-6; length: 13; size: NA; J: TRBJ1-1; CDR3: CASSDRGGTEAFF; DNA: TGTGCCAGCAGTGACAGGGGCGGCACTGAAGCTTTCTTT
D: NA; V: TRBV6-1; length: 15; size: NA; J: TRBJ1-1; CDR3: CASSLMGPVGAEAFF; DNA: TGTGCCAGCAGCCTCATGGGACCGGTGGGGGCTGAAGCTTTCTTT
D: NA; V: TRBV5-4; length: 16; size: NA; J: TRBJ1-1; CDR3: CASSFGLKLMNTEAFF; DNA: TGTGCCAGCAGCTTTGGGCTGAAGCTCATGAACACTGAAGCTTTCTTT
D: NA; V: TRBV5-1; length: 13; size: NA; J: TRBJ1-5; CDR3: CASSLDGNQPQHF; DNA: TGCGCCAGCAGCTTGGATGGCAATCAGCCCCAGCATTTT
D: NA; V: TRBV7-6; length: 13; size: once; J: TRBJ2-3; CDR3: CASSLGITDTQYF; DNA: TGTGCCAGCAGCTTAGGCATTACAGATACGCAGTATTTT
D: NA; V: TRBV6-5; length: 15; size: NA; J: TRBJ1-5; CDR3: CASRLADSGNQPQHF; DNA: TGTGCCAGCAGACTCGCGGACAGTGGGAATCAGCCCCAGCATTTT
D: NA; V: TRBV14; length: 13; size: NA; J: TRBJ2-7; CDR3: CASSQDFYNEQYF; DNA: TGTGCCAGCAGCCAAGATTTCTATAACGAGCAGTACTTC
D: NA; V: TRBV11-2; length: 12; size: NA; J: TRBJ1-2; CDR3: CASSLQGYGYTF; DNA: TGTGCCAGCAGCTTACAGGGTTATGGCTACACCTTC
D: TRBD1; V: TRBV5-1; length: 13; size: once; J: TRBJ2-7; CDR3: CASSLWQGDEQYF; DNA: TGCGCCAGCAGCTTGTGGCAGGGGGACGAGCAGTACTTC